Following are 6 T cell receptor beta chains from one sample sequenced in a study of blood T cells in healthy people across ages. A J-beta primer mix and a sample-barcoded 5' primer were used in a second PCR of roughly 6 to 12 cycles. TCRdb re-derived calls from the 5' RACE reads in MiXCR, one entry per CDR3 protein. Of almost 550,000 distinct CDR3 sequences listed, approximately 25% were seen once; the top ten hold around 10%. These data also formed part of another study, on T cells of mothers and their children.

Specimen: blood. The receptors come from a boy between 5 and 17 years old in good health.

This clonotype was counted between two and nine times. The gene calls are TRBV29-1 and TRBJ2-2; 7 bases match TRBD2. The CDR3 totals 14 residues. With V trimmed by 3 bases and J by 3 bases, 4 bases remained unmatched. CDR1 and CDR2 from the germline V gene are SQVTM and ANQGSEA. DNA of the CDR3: TGCAGCGTTGAGGGGACTACCCACACCGGGGAGCTGTTTTTT. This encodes CSVEGTTHTGELFF.

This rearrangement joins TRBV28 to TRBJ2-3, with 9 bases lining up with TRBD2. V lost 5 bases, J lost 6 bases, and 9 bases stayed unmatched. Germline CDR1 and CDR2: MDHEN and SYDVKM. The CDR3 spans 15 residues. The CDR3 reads CASSAPGLAGDTQYF. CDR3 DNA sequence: TGTGCCAGCAGTGCCCCGGGACTAGCAGGGGATACGCAGTATTTT. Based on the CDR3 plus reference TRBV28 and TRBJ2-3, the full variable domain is DVKVTQSSRYLVKRTGEKVFLECVQDMDHENMFWYRQDPGLGLRLIYFSYDVKMKEKGDIPEGYSVSREKKERFSLILESASTNQTSMYLCASSAPGLAGDTQYFGPGTRLTVL.

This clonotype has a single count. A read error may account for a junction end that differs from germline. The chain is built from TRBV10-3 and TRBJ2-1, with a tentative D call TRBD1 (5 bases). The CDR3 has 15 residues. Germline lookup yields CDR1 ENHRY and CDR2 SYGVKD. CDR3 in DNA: TGCGCCATCAGTGATACACAGGCCTCCAACAATGAGCAGTTCTTC. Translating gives CAISDTQASNNEQFF.

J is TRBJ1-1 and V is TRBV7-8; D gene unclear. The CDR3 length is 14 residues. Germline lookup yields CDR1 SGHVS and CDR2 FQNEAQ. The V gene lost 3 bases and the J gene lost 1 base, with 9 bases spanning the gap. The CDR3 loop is CASSFGRRNTEAFF. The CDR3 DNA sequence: TGTGCCAGCAGCTTTGGACGGAGGAACACTGAAGCTTTCTTT.

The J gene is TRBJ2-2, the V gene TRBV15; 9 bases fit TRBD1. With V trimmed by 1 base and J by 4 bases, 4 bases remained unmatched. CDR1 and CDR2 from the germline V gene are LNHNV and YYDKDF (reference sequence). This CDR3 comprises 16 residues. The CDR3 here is CATSRGTGGFTGELFF. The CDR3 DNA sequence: TGTGCCACCAGCAGAGGAACAGGGGGCTTCACCGGGGAGCTGTTTTTT.

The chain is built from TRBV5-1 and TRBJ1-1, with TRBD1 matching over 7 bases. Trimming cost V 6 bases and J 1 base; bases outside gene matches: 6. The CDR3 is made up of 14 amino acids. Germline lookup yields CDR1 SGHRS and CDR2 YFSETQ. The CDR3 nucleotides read TGCGCCAGCACCTGGGACAGAACGAACACTGAAGCTTTCTTT. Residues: CASTWDRTNTEAFF.